This entry describes one T cell receptor (beta chain). The antigen it recognizes is unknown. The record has no base qualities; no much larger clone is one base away. CDR1 LGHDT and CDR2 YNNKEL are derived from the germline V gene (reference sequence). From the cysteine up to the phenylalanine, the CDR3 has a length of 15 residues. Just the 45-base CDR3 DNA is kept, in frame starting at base 1. V is pared back by 0 bases and J by 5 bases, with 13 bases lying between the germline termini. Peripheral blood CD8+ and CD4+ T cells from healthy donors, Susac syndrome patients and multiple sclerosis patients were profiled using high-throughput TCR beta sequencing. Susac syndrome patients met recently defined diagnostic criteria for definite or probable disease. CD8+ TEMRA cells were enriched by FACS, while bulk CD8+ and CD4+ T cells were purified by magnetic negative isolation. Blood was collected in EDTA tubes and processed within 24 hours, with PBMCs isolated through density gradient centrifugation. PBMCs destined for TCR sequencing were cryopreserved in liquid nitrogen and later thawed in a 37 °C water bath. The sorted or isolated CD4+, CD8+ and CD8+ TEMRA cells reached a purity of at least 90%.

These data originate in a study of CD8 T cells in Susac syndrome (dated by TCRdb to the late 2010s). About the study as a whole: Among the Susac syndrome patients who were sequenced, clinically active disease was present in more than 5 and clinical remission was observed in roughly eight. At blood withdrawal, Susac syndrome patients were therapy-naive, treated with corticosteroids (with IVIg additionally given to some), or treated with IVIg alone. Whether CD8+ T cell activation and differentiation in Susac syndrome was antigen driven was tested using repertoire sequencing. The full study reports these points: The TCR sequencing and HLA analysis was acknowledged to have included a relatively small number of individuals. In patients with Susac syndrome, the CD4+ T cell repertoire showed no detectable clonal expansion.

RNA was extracted using the RNeasy kit, and about 0.5 to 1 ug of the RNA was reverse transcribed with random hexamers. The immunoSEQ multiplex PCR assay, covering 54 Vbeta and 13 Jbeta segments, was used to amplify TCR beta CDR3 regions. Bias from PCR amplification was corrected by using a synthetic template baseline for primer optimization and for computational correction. The source study handled its data this way. Only productive sequences were kept, with reads annotated to V, D and J genes according to IMGT and analyzed in immunoSEQ Analyzer. To calculate clonality, Shannon entropy was normalized by log2 of the number of productive unique sequences and then subtracted from one. For each patient and control, public and private clones were evaluated within the 100 most prevalent clones. Clones were defined as Susac-specific when absent from the healthy and MS cohorts, from about a thousand published viral clones and from other ImmuneACCESS disease sequences. TCRdb reprocessed the public reads (quality trimming at Q25 with fastp, clone calling with MiXCR) and kept in-frame beta chains. Every entry covers one CDR3 protein and lists the most common genes and DNA from its rows. None of the V and J calls come from the authors' own analysis; TCRdb made them. For this sample the table gives around 190,000 distinct CDR3 sequences, of which around 94% were detected only once. The ten largest clones capture roughly 0.11% of the sample.

This clonotype was sampled from a human donor with Susac syndrome. This sequence uses TRBV3-1 and TRBJ2-5; the D match is possibly TRBD1 or TRBD2, with 5 bases aligned in each. The sequencing sample was made of CD4+ T cells from PBMCs. The CDR3 region: CASSQDPPGRETQYF. The DNA reads TGTGCCAGCAGCCAAGACCCGCCGGGACGGGAGACCCAGTACTTC.